Below are 9 T cell receptor beta chains sequenced from a single sample in a study of T cell responses to AZD1222 COVID-19 vaccine. TCRdb's table, derived via immunoSEQ multiplex PCR, lists solely in-frame clones and lacks some. In the table there are about 110,000 clones, about 90% of which are singletons. This sample comprised peripheral blood, obtained 28 days after the second AZD1222 dose. The receptor source for this set is an adult who received the AZD1222 COVID-19 vaccine.

The chain carries TRBV6-2 or TRBV6-3 and TRBJ1-2; possibly TRBD1 for D (6 bases). The CDR3 is 13 residues long. Trimming removed 0 bases from V and 5 bases from J, with 7 bases in between. Per the germline V gene, CDR1 is MNHEY and CDR2 is SVGEGT. CDR3 nucleotide sequence: TGTGCCAGCAGTTACTCGAGGGGGTATGGCTACACCTTC. Amino acids: CASSYSRGYGYTF.

This sequence joins TRBV19 and TRBJ2-1; D remains ambiguous. The germline CDR1 and CDR2 sequences are LNHDA and SQIVND (reference sequence). The CDR3 spans 12 residues. Deletions cut 4 bases from V and 9 bases from J, with 10 bases between. CDR3 in amino acids: CASSTQRSEQFF. DNA for the CDR3: TGTGCCAGTAGTACCCAAAGAAGTGAGCAGTTCTTC.

J is TRBJ2-1 and V is TRBV19; 10 nucleotides line up with TRBD2. Germline V gives CDR1 LNHDA, CDR2 SQIVND (reference sequence). With V trimmed by 6 bases and J by 0 bases, 2 bases remained unmatched. CDR3 length: 15 residues. This chain's CDR3 is CASRLAGFSYNEQFF. CDR3 in DNA: TGTGCCAGTAGACTAGCGGGATTCTCCTACAATGAGCAGTTCTTC.

The chain carries TRBV7-6 and TRBJ2-6; either TRBD1 or TRBD2 may supply D (6 bases each). The V end was cut by 2 bases, the J end by 2 bases, with 7 bases between. Germline CDR1 and CDR2: SGHVS and FNYEAQ. This CDR3 has 15 residues. In DNA form, the CDR3 reads TGTGCCAGCAGCTTAAGGGGGGCTGGGGCCAACGTCCTGACTTTC. This gives the protein CASSLRGAGANVLTF.

This clone is deemed medium-sized. The V gene is TRBV29-1, the J gene TRBJ1-4; D not resolved. Trimming removed 4 bases from V and 8 bases from J, with 11 bases in between. The CDR3 has 12 amino acids. Germline CDR1 reads SQVTM; CDR2 reads ANQGSEA. CDR3 protein: CSVAVGGEKLFF. As DNA, the CDR3 is TGCAGCGTTGCTGTTGGTGGCGAAAAACTGTTTTTT.

This clone was recorded a few times. The chain combines TRBV10-2 with TRBJ1-2; D is unresolved. Trimming took off 1 base at V and 7 bases at J, with 13 bases between the two ends. The CDR3 is 14 residues long. Germline CDR1 is WSHSY and CDR2 is SAAADI. The CDR3 nucleotides are TGCGCCAGCAGTGAGTATCAGAAAGCGTCTGGCTACACCTTC. This translates into CASSEYQKASGYTF.

This chain uses TRBV18 with TRBJ2-7; D not resolved. V lost 3 bases, J lost 6 bases, and 18 bases lay in between. Germline V gene data show CDR1 as KGHSH and CDR2 as LQKENI. This CDR3 has 15 amino acids. CDR3 nucleotides: TGTGCCAGCTCACCGCAGAGTACCCCCCCTTCCGAGCAGTACTTC. This sequence encodes CASSPQSTPPSEQYF.

The chain joins TRBV9 to TRBJ2-3; D not resolved. V was clipped by 3 bases and J by 0 bases, with 8 bases between them. The CDR3 is made up of 14 amino acids. Per the germline V gene, CDR1 is SGDLS and CDR2 is YYNGEE. The CDR3, as DNA: TGTGCCAGCAGCGCCTCTCCAAGCACAGATACGCAGTATTTT. Translating it yields CASSASPSTDTQYF.

The chain joins TRBV7-9 to TRBJ1-5; D is uncertain. V lost 1 base, J lost 3 bases, and 4 bases lay in between. The germline gives CDR1 SEHNR, CDR2 FQNEAQ (reference sequence). The CDR3 covers 13 residues. The CDR3 is CASSLEYNQPQHF. The CDR3, as DNA: TGTGCCAGCAGCTTAGAATACAATCAGCCCCAGCATTTT.